This T cell receptor (beta chain) was documented in a study of vaccination and CD4 T cells after COVID-19. In the study overall: Post-vaccine sampling followed dose two by a median 72 days (range 14 to 241).

Treatment indicated: approximately 9-day PBMC culture with coronavirus spike peptide pools or control peptides (ViraFEST assay). Gathered ahead of the COVID-19 pandemic (2011-2018) were the CD4+ T cells of the unexposed donor. To note about this clonotype: What it recognizes is unknown.

There are 14 residues in the CDR3. Germline V gene lookup returns CDR1 MNHEY and CDR2 SVGAGI. V shed 2 bases and J shed 0 bases, with 8 bases lying between them. At the Johns Hopkins FTIC core, DNA taken from cultured CD4+ T cells was sequenced by way of the Oncomine TCR Beta short-read assay. TCRdb reanalysed the PCR reads using MiXCR and keeps one entry per CDR3 protein. The repertoire includes approximately 5,800 distinct CDR3 sequences, about 40% of them detected once, and less than 40% sits in the top ten. Broader study findings: The study found median SARS-CoV-2-reactive clonotypes rising from about 20 to 38, not significantly.

The TCR was taken from a human donor in good health. The sequenced sample consisted of CD4+ T cells from blood, cultured in vitro. The chain combines TRBV6-5 with TRBJ2-7; no reliable D call. The CDR3 sequence: CASSYRSYSYEQYF. In nucleotides, the CDR3 is TGTGCCAGCAGTTACCGCTCATACTCCTACGAGCAGTACTTC.